These 10 T cell receptor beta chains came from one sample sequenced in a study of molecular identifiers for immune sequencing clone quantification. TCRdb recomputed calls from the PCR reads with MiXCR, one row per CDR3 protein. In the table there are roughly 97,000 distinct CDR3 sequences, less than 25% of which are singletons. Sequencing used naive CD8+ T cells from blood, with Jurkat cell RNA spiked in. The sample's subset: FACS-sorted CD8+CD4-CCR7+CD45RA+ naive T cells. These receptors were collected from a human donor in good health. Some libraries in this study had Jurkat cell RNA spiked in.

The CDR3 loop reads CASSPVPGQGIGYTF. CDR3 sequence (DNA): TGTGCCAGCAGCCCCGTGCCGGGACAGGGAATTGGCTACACCTTC. V and J are TRBV7-9 and TRBJ1-2, with 9 bases aligning to TRBD1. The germline V gene has CDR1 SEHNR and CDR2 FQNEAQ (reference sequence). V shed 5 bases and J 7 bases; nucleotides not matched to a gene: 11. This CDR3 spans 15 amino acids.

On this clonotype: This is likely a read error, given that the CDR3 carries no conserved phenylalanine or tryptophan at its end. The V and J genes are TRBV10-3 and TRBJ2-7; maybe TRBD1 (6 bases). CDR3 size: 13 residues. Per germline, CDR1 ENHRY and CDR2 SYGVKD. V lost 8 bases and J lost 0, with 11 bases in between. CDR3 nucleotide sequence: TGTGCCATCCTCCGACAGGACTCCTACGAGCAGTACTCC. Amino acids: CAILRQDSYEQYS.

On this clonotype: One junction end disagrees with the germline gene, perhaps due to a read error. The rearrangement links TRBV5-1 to TRBJ2-7; TRBD1 or TRBD2 may be the D gene (5 bases each). Looked up from germline, CDR1 is SGHRS and CDR2 is YFSETQ. The CDR3 spans 14 residues. Written as DNA, the CDR3 is TGCGCCAGCAGCACTGACAGCGGATCCTACGAGCAGTGCTTC. Protein sequence: CASSTDSGSYEQCF.

This clonotype was recorded many times. The chain links TRBV9 to TRBJ2-2; a weak D match, TRBD2 (6 bases). The V end was cut by 0 bases, the J end by 5 bases, with 11 bases between. Germline CDR1 reads SGDLS; CDR2 reads YYNGEE. The CDR3 runs to 15 residues. CDR3 sequence: CASSVGGGATGELFF. DNA for the CDR3: TGTGCCAGCAGCGTAGGAGGAGGGGCTACCGGGGAGCTGTTTTTT.

The chain couples TRBV1 to TRBJ2-1. TRBV1 is a listed pseudogene. CDR3 length: 14 residues. This CDR3 reads CTSSQLGSNNEQFF. The CDR3 DNA sequence: TGCACCAGCAGCCAATTAGGCTCGAACAATGAGCAGTTCTTC.

A few counts support this clonotype. The J gene is TRBJ1-2, the V gene TRBV7-9, with 7 bases fitting TRBD1. CDR3 length: 13 residues. Germline CDR1 is SEHNR and CDR2 is FQNEAQ (reference sequence). J lost 8 bases, V lost 4 bases, and 7 bases had no gene match. This CDR3 reads CASSSSGTEGYTF. The DNA of the CDR3 is TGTGCCAGCAGCTCCTCCGGGACAGAAGGCTACACCTTC.

J is TRBJ2-7 and V is TRBV14; D is uncertain. V dropped 2 bases and J dropped 9 bases, with 20 bases sitting between them. This CDR3 is 15 amino acids long. Germline lookup yields CDR1 SGHDN and CDR2 FVKESK. The chain's CDR3 is CASSQSPARSDGQYF. CDR3 nucleotides: TGTGCCAGCAGCCAATCCCCAGCTAGGTCGGACGGGCAGTACTTC. Drawing the rest from reference TRBV14 and TRBJ2-7, the complete variable domain is EAGVTQFPSHSVIEKGQTVTLRCDPISGHDNLYWYRRVMGKEIKFLLHFVKESKQDESGMPNNRFLAERTGGTYSTLKVQPAELEDSGVYFCASSQSPARSDGQYFGPGTRLTVT.

This clonotype was found a few times. This chain links TRBV3-1 with TRBJ1-1; D perhaps matches TRBD1 (6 bases). Germline V lookup: CDR1 LGHDT, CDR2 YNNKEL (reference sequence). Trimming cost V 1 base and J 4 bases, with 16 bases left between them. This CDR3 has 16 amino acids. Here the CDR3 reads CASSQVSGAGATEAFF. In DNA form, the CDR3 reads TGTGCCAGCAGCCAAGTTTCGGGGGCGGGGGCCACTGAAGCTTTCTTT.

This chain connects TRBV27 to TRBJ1-5, with D tentatively TRBD1 (5 bases). Trimming shortened V by 1 base and J by 4 bases, and 17 bases separated the two germline ends. Per the germline V gene, CDR1 is MNHEY and CDR2 is SMNVEV (reference sequence). The CDR3 runs to 17 residues. In DNA, the CDR3 is TGTGCCAGCAGTTTATTGACCCCCCAAGGGGTTAATCAGCCCCAGCATTTT. This codes for CASSLLTPQGVNQPQHF.

The chain carries TRBV7-9 and TRBJ1-3; tentatively, D is TRBD1 (5 bases). Germline V lookup: CDR1 SEHNR, CDR2 FQNEAQ (reference sequence). This CDR3 is 15 amino acids long. Between the trimmed V and J ends, which lost 2 bases and 3 bases, there was a span of 11 bases. CDR3 amino acids: CASSLIGGHGNTIYF. The DNA of the CDR3 is TGTGCCAGCAGCTTAATAGGAGGACATGGAAACACCATATATTTT.